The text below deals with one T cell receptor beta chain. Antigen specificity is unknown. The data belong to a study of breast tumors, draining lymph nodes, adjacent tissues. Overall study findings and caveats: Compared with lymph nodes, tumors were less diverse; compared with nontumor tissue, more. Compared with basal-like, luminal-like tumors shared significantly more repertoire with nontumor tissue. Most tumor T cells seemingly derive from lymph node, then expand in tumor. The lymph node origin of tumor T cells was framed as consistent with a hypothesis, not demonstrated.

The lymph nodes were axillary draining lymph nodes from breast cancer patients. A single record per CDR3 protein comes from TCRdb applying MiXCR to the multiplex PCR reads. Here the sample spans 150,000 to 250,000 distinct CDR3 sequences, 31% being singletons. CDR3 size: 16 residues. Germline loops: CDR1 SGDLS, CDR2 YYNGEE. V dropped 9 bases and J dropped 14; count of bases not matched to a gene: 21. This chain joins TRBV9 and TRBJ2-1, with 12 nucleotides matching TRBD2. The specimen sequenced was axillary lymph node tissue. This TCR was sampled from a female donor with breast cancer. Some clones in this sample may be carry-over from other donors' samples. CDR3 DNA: TGTGCCATCGGGAAAGGGACTAGCGGGTACCCACCCCCGGAGTTCTTC. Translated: CAIGKGTSGYPPPEFF.